The rows below give T cell receptor beta chains drawn from one sample of a study of T cell repertoires in cytomegalovirus infection. MiXCR, run by TCRdb on the reads, gives a single entry per CDR3 protein. Of 250,000 or so distinct CDR3 sequences in the sample, over 15% were seen once. Sequencing was done on a sample of CD8+ T cells from PBMCs. These TCRs come from a human donor in good health (CMV status not recorded). Some clones in this sample may be carry-over from other donors' samples. The CDR3 runs from the conserved cysteine through the conserved F or W. Each record gives: V gene, D gene, J gene, clone size, CDR3 protein, CDR3 DNA. A D gene is named only where the DNA matches it firmly. The size of a clone is reported for some rows only, either as once, few or many, or as a class for expanded clones.

V gene: TRBV4-1
D gene: -
J gene: TRBJ2-7
clone size: -
CDR3 protein: CASSQDFVEQYF
CDR3 DNA: TGCGCCAGCAGCCAAGATTTCGTCGAGCAGTACTTC

V gene: TRBV6-1
D gene: -
J gene: TRBJ1-1
clone size: few
CDR3 protein: CASRAWGTEAFF
CDR3 DNA: TGTGCCAGCAGAGCCTGGGGCACTGAAGCTTTCTTT

V gene: TRBV2
D gene: -
J gene: TRBJ2-6
clone size: -
CDR3 protein: CASSHRALSGANVLTF
CDR3 DNA: TGTGCCAGCAGCCACAGGGCACTCTCTGGGGCCAACGTCCTGACTTTC

V gene: TRBV7-2
D gene: -
J gene: TRBJ1-1
clone size: many
CDR3 protein: CASSLIWNTEAFF
CDR3 DNA: TGTGCCAGCAGCTTAATATGGAACACTGAAGCTTTCTTT

V gene: TRBV28
D gene: TRBD1
J gene: TRBJ2-3
clone size: -
CDR3 protein: CASTSRGDRRSTDTQYF
CDR3 DNA: TGTGCCAGCACTTCGAGGGGGGACAGGAGATCCACAGATACGCAGTATTTT

V gene: TRBV28
D gene: -
J gene: TRBJ2-1
clone size: -
CDR3 protein: CASVPTTNSYNEQFF
CDR3 DNA: TGTGCCAGCGTACCCACGACAAACTCCTACAATGAGCAGTTCTTC

V gene: TRBV7-9
D gene: TRBD1
J gene: TRBJ2-7
clone size: many
CDR3 protein: CASSWEETGTGGYEQYF
CDR3 DNA: TGTGCCAGCAGCTGGGAAGAAACCGGGACAGGGGGCTACGAGCAGTACTTC

V gene: TRBV18
D gene: -
J gene: TRBJ1-1
clone size: -
CDR3 protein: CASSPGGETEAFF
CDR3 DNA: TGTGCCAGCTCACCCGGCGGGGAAACTGAAGCTTTCTTT

V gene: TRBV7-6
D gene: -
J gene: TRBJ2-7
clone size: many
CDR3 protein: CASSNRDESYEQYF
CDR3 DNA: TGTGCCAGCAGCAACCGGGACGAGTCCTACGAGCAGTACTTC

V gene: TRBV5-1
D gene: -
J gene: TRBJ2-1
clone size: few
CDR3 protein: CASSLEMGQQEQFF
CDR3 DNA: TGCGCCAGCAGCTTGGAGATGGGGCAACAGGAGCAGTTCTTC

V gene: TRBV19
D gene: TRBD1
J gene: TRBJ1-5
clone size: few
CDR3 protein: CASSMDRVEPQHF
CDR3 DNA: TGTGCCAGTAGTATGGACAGGGTAGAGCCCCAGCATTTT

V gene: TRBV29-1
D gene: TRBD2
J gene: TRBJ2-5
clone size: -
CDR3 protein: CSTKRASGGGETQYF
CDR3 DNA: TGCAGCACAAAAAGGGCTAGCGGGGGGGGGGAGACCCAGTACTTC

V gene: TRBV15
D gene: TRBD1
J gene: TRBJ1-4
clone size: -
CDR3 protein: CTTQGGEKLFF
CDR3 DNA: TGTACCACACAGGGGGGCGAAAAACTGTTTTTT

V gene: TRBV3-1
D gene: -
J gene: TRBJ1-5
clone size: few
CDR3 protein: CASSQARDGPGNQPQHF
CDR3 DNA: TGTGCCAGCAGCCAAGCCCGGGACGGTCCGGGCAATCAGCCCCAGCATTTT

V gene: TRBV7-9
D gene: -
J gene: TRBJ2-2
clone size: few
CDR3 protein: CASSLQGHDTGELFF
CDR3 DNA: TGTGCCAGCAGCCTACAGGGCCATGACACCGGGGAGCTGTTTTTT

V gene: TRBV6-1
D gene: -
J gene: TRBJ2-5
clone size: few
CDR3 protein: CASSEGRLKETQYF
CDR3 DNA: TGTGCCAGCAGTGAAGGTCGATTAAAAGAGACCCAGTACTTC